This passage covers 10 T cell receptor beta chains from one sample sequenced in a study of blood T cell repertoires in COVID-19. TCRdb's table, derived via immunoSEQ multiplex PCR, lists solely in-frame clones and lacks some. Of roughly 200,000 clones detected, 86% appear once; the ten largest clones hold about 4%. Sequencing was carried out using PBMCs or T cells enriched from blood (not recorded which). These TCRs come from a woman in her thirties or forties with acute COVID-19.

The CDR3 DNA follows: TGTGCCAGCAGCTTAGGGAGACTAGCGGGGGCATACAATGAGCAGTTCTTC. Encoded protein: CASSLGRLAGAYNEQFF. J is TRBJ2-1 and V is TRBV7-8; TRBD2 agrees at 12 bases. The CDR3 spans 17 residues. Trimming cost V 1 base and J 4 bases; bases outside gene matches: 5. Germline CDR1 and CDR2: SGHVS and FQNEAQ. Supplemented by reference TRBV7-8 and TRBJ2-1, the full variable domain reads GAGVSQSPRYKVAKRGQDVALRCDPISGHVSLFWYQQALGQGPEFLTYFQNEAQLDKSGLPSDRFFAERPEGSVSTLKIQRTQQEDSAVYLCASSLGRLAGAYNEQFFGPGTRLTVL.

The sample holds one count of this clone. This sequence joins TRBV18 and TRBJ2-2; D is uncertain. Trimming pared 5 bases from V and 1 base from J, leaving 8 bases between. Germline CDR1 and CDR2: KGHSH and LQKENI. The CDR3 loop spans 14 amino acids. CDR3 sequence reads: CASSNSQNTGELFF. The CDR3 DNA reads TGTGCCAGCTCAAACAGCCAGAACACCGGGGAGCTGTTTTTT.

The gene calls are TRBV18 and TRBJ1-1, with 8 positions matching TRBD1. J was trimmed by 4 bases and V by 3 bases; bases with no gene match: 7. The CDR3 runs 15 residues. Germline V CDR1 and CDR2: KGHSH, LQKENI. This chain's CDR3 is CASSPRTGWSTEAFF. CDR3 coding DNA: TGTGCCAGCTCACCCCGGACAGGGTGGAGCACTGAAGCTTTCTTT.

The chain is built from TRBV30 and TRBJ2-3; 10 nucleotides agree with TRBD1. V was pared by 2 bases and J by 4 bases, with 6 bases of the junction left unmatched. The CDR3 runs 15 residues. Germline V gene sequence: CDR1 GTSNPN, CDR2 SVGIG (reference sequence). The CDR3 DNA sequence: TGTGCCTGGAGTATGCGGACAGGGGGACCAGATACGCAGTATTTT. Protein product: CAWSMRTGGPDTQYF. Together with reference TRBV30 and TRBJ2-3, the CDR3 gives the full variable domain: SQTIHQWPATLVQPVGSPLSLECTVEGTSNPNLYWYRQAAGRGLQLLFYSVGIGQISSEVPQNLSASRPQDRQFILSSKKLLLSDSGFYLCAWSMRTGGPDTQYFGPGTRLTVL.

The chain has TRBV9 and TRBJ2-5; D not certain. CDR3 size: 15 residues. Trimming took 0 bases from V and 1 from J, leaving 10 bases between them. Germline V CDR1 and CDR2: SGDLS, YYNGEE. Here the CDR3 reads CASSVGPDAQETQYF. CDR3 sequence (DNA): TGTGCCAGCAGCGTAGGTCCAGATGCCCAAGAGACCCAGTACTTC.

V gene TRBV7-3 combines with J gene TRBJ2-2; 8 bases are a match to TRBD2. With 4 bases clipped from V and 1 base from J, the junction kept 11 bases outside the gene matches. The CDR3 is 18 residues long. Germline CDR1 reads SGHTA; CDR2 reads FQGTGA. This CDR3 reads CASSSWSSSGRNTGELFF. CDR3 DNA: TGTGCCAGCAGCTCGTGGTCGTCTAGCGGGCGGAACACCGGGGAGCTGTTTTTT. Using reference TRBV7-3 and TRBJ2-2 for the parts outside the CDR3, the full variable domain is GAGVSQTPSNKVTEKGKYVELRCDPISGHTALYWYRQSLGQGPEFLIYFQGTGAADDSGLPNDRFFAVRPEGSVSTLKIQRTERGDSAVYLCASSSWSSSGRNTGELFFGEGSRLTVL.

This chain uses TRBV6-5 with TRBJ1-2; the match to TRBD1 covers 8 bases. Germline assignment: CDR1 MNHEY and CDR2 SVGAGI. V gave up 4 bases and J gave up 2 bases; unmatched junction bases: 9. The CDR3 loop spans 16 amino acids. The CDR3 sequence is CASSSRRTGQNYGYTF. The CDR3 coding sequence is TGTGCCAGCAGTTCCCGAAGGACAGGGCAGAACTATGGCTACACCTTC.

This chain connects TRBV30 to TRBJ1-2; 7 bases agree with TRBD1. The CDR3 runs 13 residues. With 7 bases clipped from V and 0 bases from J, the junction kept 5 bases outside the gene matches. Germline lookup yields CDR1 GTSNPN and CDR2 SVGIG (reference sequence). CDR3 in amino acids: CALTGHSNYGYTF. As DNA, the CDR3 is TGTGCCTTGACAGGGCACTCTAACTATGGCTACACCTTC.

This chain joins TRBV5-8 and TRBJ1-1, with 11 positions matching TRBD1. Germline V gene data show CDR1 as SGHTS and CDR2 as YDEGEE. Unmatched junction bases numbered 15, after V lost 7 bases and J lost 4 bases. CDR3 length: 17 residues. CDR3 amino acids: CASDWGQGEARGTEAFF. CDR3 DNA sequence: TGTGCCAGCGACTGGGGACAGGGGGAAGCAAGGGGCACTGAAGCTTTCTTT.

The V gene is TRBV5-4, the J gene TRBJ2-1, with D uncertain. The CDR3 loop spans 14 amino acids. Germline CDR1 reads SGHNT; CDR2 reads YYREEE (reference sequence). V lost 4 bases and J 6 bases, leaving 14 bases between the germline ends. This CDR3 reads CASSPDLGLNEQFF. As DNA, the CDR3 is TGTGCCAGCAGCCCCGACTTAGGCCTCAATGAGCAGTTCTTC.